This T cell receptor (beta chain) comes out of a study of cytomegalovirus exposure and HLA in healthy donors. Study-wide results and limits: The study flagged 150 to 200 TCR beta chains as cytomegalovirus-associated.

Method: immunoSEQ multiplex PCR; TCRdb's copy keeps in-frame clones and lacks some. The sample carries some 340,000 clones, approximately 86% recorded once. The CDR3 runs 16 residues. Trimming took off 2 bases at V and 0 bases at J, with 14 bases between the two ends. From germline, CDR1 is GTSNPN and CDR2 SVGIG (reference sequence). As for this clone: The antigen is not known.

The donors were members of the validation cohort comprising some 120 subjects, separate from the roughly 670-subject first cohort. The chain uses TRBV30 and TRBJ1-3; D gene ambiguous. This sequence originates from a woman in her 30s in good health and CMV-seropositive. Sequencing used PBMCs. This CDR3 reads CAWSPTGVYSGNTIYF. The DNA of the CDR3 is TGTGCCTGGAGTCCTACCGGGGTCTACTCTGGAAACACCATATATTTT.